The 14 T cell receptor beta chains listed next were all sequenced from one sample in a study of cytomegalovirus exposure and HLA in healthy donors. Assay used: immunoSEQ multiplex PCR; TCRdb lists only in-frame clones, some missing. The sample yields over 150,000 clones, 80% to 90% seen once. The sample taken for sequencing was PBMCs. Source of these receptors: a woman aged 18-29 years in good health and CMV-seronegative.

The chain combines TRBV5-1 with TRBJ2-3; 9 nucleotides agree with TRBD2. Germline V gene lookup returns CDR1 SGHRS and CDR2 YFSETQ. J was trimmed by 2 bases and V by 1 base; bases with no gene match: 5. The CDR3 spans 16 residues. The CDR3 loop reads CASSLYGGGDTDTQYF. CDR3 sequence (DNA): TGCGCCAGCAGCTTGTACGGCGGGGGGGACACAGATACGCAGTATTTT.

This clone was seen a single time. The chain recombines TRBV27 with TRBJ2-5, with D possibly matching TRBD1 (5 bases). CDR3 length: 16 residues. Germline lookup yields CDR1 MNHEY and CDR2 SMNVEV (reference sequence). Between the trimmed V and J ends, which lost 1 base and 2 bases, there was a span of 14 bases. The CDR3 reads CASSLFGHQIQETQYF. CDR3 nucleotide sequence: TGTGCCAGCAGTTTATTTGGACATCAAATACAAGAGACCCAGTACTTC.

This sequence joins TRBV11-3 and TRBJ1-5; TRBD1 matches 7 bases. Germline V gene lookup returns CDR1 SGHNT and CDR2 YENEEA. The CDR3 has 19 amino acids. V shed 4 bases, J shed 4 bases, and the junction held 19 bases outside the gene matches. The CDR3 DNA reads TGTGCCAGCAGCTCCTGGGTGCCCACCCGGGACAGTGTTAATCAGCCCCAGCATTTT. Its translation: CASSSWVPTRDSVNQPQHF.

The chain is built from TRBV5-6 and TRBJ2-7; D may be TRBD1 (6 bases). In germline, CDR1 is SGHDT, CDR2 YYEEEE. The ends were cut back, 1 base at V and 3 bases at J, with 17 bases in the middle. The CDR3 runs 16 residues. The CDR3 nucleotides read TGTGCCAGCAGCTTGATTTTCGGCCAGGGGTTCTACGAGCAGTACTTC. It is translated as CASSLIFGQGFYEQYF.

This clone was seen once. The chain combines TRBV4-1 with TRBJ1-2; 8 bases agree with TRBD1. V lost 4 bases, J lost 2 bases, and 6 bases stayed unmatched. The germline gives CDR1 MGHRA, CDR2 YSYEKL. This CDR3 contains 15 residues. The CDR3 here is CASSPETGANYGYTF. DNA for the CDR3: TGCGCCAGCAGCCCAGAGACAGGGGCCAACTATGGCTACACCTTC.

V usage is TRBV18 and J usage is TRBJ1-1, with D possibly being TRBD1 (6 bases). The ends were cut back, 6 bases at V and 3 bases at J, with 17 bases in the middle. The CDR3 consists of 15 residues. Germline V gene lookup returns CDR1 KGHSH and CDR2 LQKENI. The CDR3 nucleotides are TGTGCCAGCTCTTCCTCCACAGGGATTTACACTGAAGCTTTCTTT. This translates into CASSSSTGIYTEAFF.

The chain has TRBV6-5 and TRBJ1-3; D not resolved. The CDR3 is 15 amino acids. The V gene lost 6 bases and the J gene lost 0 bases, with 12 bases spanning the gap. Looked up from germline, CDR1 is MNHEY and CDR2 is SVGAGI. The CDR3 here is CASSRAAFSGNTIYF. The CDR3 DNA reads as TGTGCCAGCAGCCGAGCGGCGTTCTCTGGAAACACCATATATTTT.

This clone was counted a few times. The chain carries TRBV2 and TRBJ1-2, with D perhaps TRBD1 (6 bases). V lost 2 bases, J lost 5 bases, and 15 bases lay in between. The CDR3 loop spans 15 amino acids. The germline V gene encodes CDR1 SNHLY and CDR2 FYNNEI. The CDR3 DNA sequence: TGTGCCAGCAGTGAATCGAGGACAGTCGAGTATGGCTACACCTTC. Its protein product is CASSESRTVEYGYTF.

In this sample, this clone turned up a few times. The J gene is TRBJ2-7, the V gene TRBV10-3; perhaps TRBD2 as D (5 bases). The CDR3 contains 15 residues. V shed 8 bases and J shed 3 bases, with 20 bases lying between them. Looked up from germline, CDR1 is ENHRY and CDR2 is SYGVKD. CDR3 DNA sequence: TGTGCCATCTCCCCGGGGAAGGGTTCTGGCTACGAGCAGTACTTC. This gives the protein CAISPGKGSGYEQYF.

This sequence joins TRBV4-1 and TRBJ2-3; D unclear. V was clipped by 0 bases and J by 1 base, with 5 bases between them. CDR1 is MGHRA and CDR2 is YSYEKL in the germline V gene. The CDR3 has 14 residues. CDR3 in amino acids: CASSQESGTDTQYF. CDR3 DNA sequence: TGCGCCAGCAGCCAAGAGAGCGGCACAGATACGCAGTATTTT.

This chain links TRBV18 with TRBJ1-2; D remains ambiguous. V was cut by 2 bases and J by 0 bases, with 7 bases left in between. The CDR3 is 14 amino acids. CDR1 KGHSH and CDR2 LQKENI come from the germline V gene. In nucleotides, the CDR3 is TGTGCCAGCTCACCAGGCCTAGCTAACTATGGCTACACCTTC. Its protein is CASSPGLANYGYTF.

CDR3: CATSRESGFGEAFF. DNA of the CDR3: TGTGCCACCAGCAGAGAATCGGGATTCGGTGAAGCTTTCTTT. V gene TRBV15 combines with J gene TRBJ1-1; D uncertain. The CDR3 contains 14 residues. Germline loops: CDR1 LNHNV, CDR2 YYDKDF (reference sequence). Trimming removed 0 bases at V and 7 bases at J, with 12 bases between.

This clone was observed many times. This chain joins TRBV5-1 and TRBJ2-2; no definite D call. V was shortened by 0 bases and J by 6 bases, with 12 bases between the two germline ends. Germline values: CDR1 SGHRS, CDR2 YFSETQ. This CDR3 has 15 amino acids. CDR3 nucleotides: TGCGCCAGCAGCTTGGGACAACCTTTTTCCGGGGAGCTGTTTTTT. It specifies CASSLGQPFSGELFF.

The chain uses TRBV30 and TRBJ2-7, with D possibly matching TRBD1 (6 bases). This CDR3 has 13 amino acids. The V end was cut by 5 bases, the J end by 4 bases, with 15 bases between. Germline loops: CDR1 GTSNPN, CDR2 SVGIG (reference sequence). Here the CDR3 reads CAWGTLNSYEQYF. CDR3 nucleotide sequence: TGTGCCTGGGGGACACTAAATTCATACGAGCAGTACTTC.